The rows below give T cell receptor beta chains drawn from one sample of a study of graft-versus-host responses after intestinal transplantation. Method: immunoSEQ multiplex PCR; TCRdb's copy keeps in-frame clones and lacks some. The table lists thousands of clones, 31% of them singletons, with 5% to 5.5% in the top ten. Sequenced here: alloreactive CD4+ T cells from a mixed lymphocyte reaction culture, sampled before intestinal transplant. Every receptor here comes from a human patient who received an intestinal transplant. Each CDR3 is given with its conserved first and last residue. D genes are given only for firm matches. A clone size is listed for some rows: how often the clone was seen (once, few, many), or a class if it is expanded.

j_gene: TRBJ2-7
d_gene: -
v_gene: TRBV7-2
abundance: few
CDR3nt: TGTGCCAGCAGTCTATCGGTCGGCGAGCAGTACTTC
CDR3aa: CASSLSVGEQYF

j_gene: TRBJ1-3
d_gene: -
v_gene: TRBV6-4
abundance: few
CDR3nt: TGTGCCAGCAGTGTTCTGAGGTCGCGGGAGCGTGACACCATATATTTT
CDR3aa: CASSVLRSRERDTIYF

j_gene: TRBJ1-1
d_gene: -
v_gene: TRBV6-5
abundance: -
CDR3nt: TGTGCCAGCAGTTACTCTTACACCAAGAACACTGAAGCTTTCTTT
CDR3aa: CASSYSYTKNTEAFF

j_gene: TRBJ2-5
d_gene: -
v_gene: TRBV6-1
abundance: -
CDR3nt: TGTGCCAGCAGAACGCGGGCCCACCAAGAGACCCAGTACTTC
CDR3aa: CASRTRAHQETQYF

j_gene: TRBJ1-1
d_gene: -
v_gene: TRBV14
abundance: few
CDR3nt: TGTGCCAGCAGCCAAGTAAGTAGCTCTGAAGCTTTCTTT
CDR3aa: CASSQVSSSEAFF

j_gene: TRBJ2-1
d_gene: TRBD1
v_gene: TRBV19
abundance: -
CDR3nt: TGTGCCAGTAGTATTCTTGGGACAGGGAACTACAATGAGCAGTTCTTC
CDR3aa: CASSILGTGNYNEQFF

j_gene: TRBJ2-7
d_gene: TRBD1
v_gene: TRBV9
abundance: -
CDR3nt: TGTGCCAGCAGCAGTCAGCCGGACAGGCTAGGGGAGCAGTACTTC
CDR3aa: CASSSQPDRLGEQYF

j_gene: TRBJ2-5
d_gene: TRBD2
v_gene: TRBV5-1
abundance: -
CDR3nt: TGCGCCAGCAGCTTGGCCTCCGGGACTAGCGGGAGCGGGAAGACCCAGTACTTC
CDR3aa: CASSLASGTSGSGKTQYF

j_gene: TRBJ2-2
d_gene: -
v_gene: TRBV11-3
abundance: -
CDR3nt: TGTGCCAGCAGCTTGTTTGGCGGCCGCACCGGGGAGCTGTTTTTT
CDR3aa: CASSLFGGRTGELFF

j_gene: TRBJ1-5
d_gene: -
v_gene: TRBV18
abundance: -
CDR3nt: TGTGCCAGCTCAATTTCGGCCAGCGAGAATCAGCCCCAGCATTTT
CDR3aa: CASSISASENQPQHF

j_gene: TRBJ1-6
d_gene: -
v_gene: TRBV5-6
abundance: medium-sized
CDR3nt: TGTGCCAGCAGCTTGAGAACAGTCGGTTCACCCCTCCACTTT
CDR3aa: CASSLRTVGSPLHF

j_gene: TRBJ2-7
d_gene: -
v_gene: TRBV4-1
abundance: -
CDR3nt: TGCGCCAGCAGCCAAGATCTGGCTCAGGGCCTCTACGAGCAGTACTTC
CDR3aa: CASSQDLAQGLYEQYF